The 7 T cell receptor beta chains presented below share a single source sample, sequenced in a study of regulatory T cells in long-lasting Graves disease. The time point: newly diagnosed GD, antithyroid drugs for less than 3 months. PBMC-extracted RNA yielded the TCR library. Combining iRepertoire HTBI primers with Arm-PCR of CDR3 regions, the authors built TCR beta libraries. TCRdb reprocessed the multiplex PCR reads with MiXCR, giving one entry per CDR3 protein. The table records a few hundred thousand distinct CDR3 sequences, 15% to 20% of them present only once. This same sample was also part of a study on T cells in Graves' hyperthyroidism and ophthalmopathy.

Sequencing was performed on peripheral blood mononuclear cells (PBMCs), taken at new diagnosis, from a patient treated with antithyroid drugs. The receptor source for this set is a woman aged 25 to 45 with Graves disease.

There are many counts of this clonotype. V gene TRBV29-1 combines with J gene TRBJ2-3; TRBD2 matches at 16 bases. Germline assignment: CDR1 SQVTM and CDR2 ANQGSEA. V shed 5 bases, J shed 6 bases, and the junction held 8 bases outside the gene matches. The length of the CDR3 is 16 residues. For the CDR3, the DNA is TGCAGCGTTTCGCCGGGACTAGCGGGGGGGGCCGATACGCAGTATTTT. Translation: CSVSPGLAGGADTQYF.

This clonotype was detected many times. The rearrangement joins TRBV11-3 to TRBJ1-2; no definite D call. Between the trimmed V and J ends, which lost 5 bases and 1 base, there was a span of 8 bases. The CDR3 is made up of 13 amino acids. Germline CDR1 and CDR2: SGHNT and YENEEA. CDR3 DNA sequence: TGTGCCAGCAGCAGGGAGGATAACTATGGCTACACCTTC. This translates into CASSREDNYGYTF.

This chain connects TRBV10-3 to TRBJ2-6; D tentatively fits TRBD1 or TRBD2 (6 bases each). Germline CDR1 ENHRY, CDR2 SYGVKD. V gave up 0 bases and J gave up 10 bases, with 25 bases separating them. CDR3 length: 19 amino acids. CDR3 coding DNA: TGTGCCATCAGTGAGTCGATGGGGGGCGTCAGGGAAAAATCAAACGTCCTGACTTTC. The encoded protein is CAISESMGGVREKSNVLTF.

This clonotype has ten or more counts. The chain couples TRBV9 to TRBJ2-2; maybe TRBD1 (6 bases). Between the trimmed V and J ends, which lost 1 base and 4 bases, there was a span of 11 bases. CDR3 size: 15 residues. The germline CDR1 and CDR2 sequences are SGDLS and YYNGEE. CDR3 sequence (DNA): TGTGCCAGCAGCGTATCAGGGGCTGCCACCGGGGAGCTGTTTTTT. It is translated as CASSVSGAATGELFF.

This clonotype was picked up many times. The rearrangement links TRBV6-2 or TRBV6-3 to TRBJ1-2, with D uncertain. The V end lost 1 base, the J end lost 0 bases, and 9 bases lay between the germline ends. This CDR3 has 15 residues. Germline CDR1 reads MNHEY; CDR2 reads SVGEGT. CDR3 sequence reads: CASSYFGRTNYGYTF. CDR3 DNA: TGTGCCAGCAGTTACTTTGGCAGAACTAACTATGGCTACACCTTC.

This clonotype was counted at least ten times. V is TRBV18 and J is TRBJ2-5; D may be TRBD2 (6 bases). This CDR3 is 13 amino acids long. The V and J ends lost 3 bases and 5 bases respectively, with 10 bases between them. CDR1 and CDR2 (germline): KGHSH, LQKENI. The CDR3 loop is CASSPPGRETQYF. DNA for the CDR3: TGTGCCAGCTCACCGCCGGGGAGGGAGACCCAGTACTTC.

This clonotype was recorded at least ten times. The genes are TRBV20-1 and TRBJ1-6, with D hard to call. This CDR3 contains 14 residues. CDR1 DFQATT and CDR2 SNEGSKA come from the germline V gene (reference sequence). The germline V and J ends were trimmed by 5 bases and 2 bases, with 10 bases remaining between them. CDR3 residues: CSAAEGTYNSPLHF. The CDR3 DNA is TGCAGTGCTGCAGAGGGCACCTATAATTCACCCCTCCACTTT.